This entry lists 16 T cell receptor beta chains sequenced from one sample in a study of T cells in Graves' hyperthyroidism and ophthalmopathy. Authors of the study amplified TCR beta CDR3 regions from RNA transcripts. The HTBI set primed first-round TCR CDR3 RT-PCR. TCRdb re-analysed the multiplex PCR reads in MiXCR, keeping a single row per CDR3 protein. The sample contains 700,000 or so distinct CDR3 sequences, roughly 15% of which appear only once. The sequencing input was blood. All receptors come from a man aged 18-30 years with Graves' hyperthyroidism.

This clonotype was counted between two and nine times. The chain employs TRBV6-1 and TRBJ2-1; 8 bases match TRBD2. Germline V lookup: CDR1 MNHNS, CDR2 SASEGT. The CDR3 extends over 16 amino acids. Trimming cost V 6 bases and J 0 bases; bases outside gene matches: 7. CDR3 protein: CASRTSGRNSYNEQFF. CDR3 coding DNA: TGTGCCAGCAGAACGAGCGGGAGAAACTCCTACAATGAGCAGTTCTTC.

In its sample, this clonotype was seen many times. The genes are TRBV7-2 and TRBJ2-1, with 7 bases matching TRBD2. This CDR3 comprises 15 residues. Trimming at V came to 2 bases and at J to 6 bases, leaving 7 bases not matched to a gene. Per the germline V gene, CDR1 is SGHTA and CDR2 is FQGNSA. The CDR3 DNA follows: TGTGCCAGCAGCTTATCCGCGGGGAGGGTCAATGAGCAGTTCTTC. Residues: CASSLSAGRVNEQFF.

The chain is built from TRBV28 and TRBJ2-5; 10 bases align to TRBD2. CDR1 is MDHEN, CDR2 SYDVKM, per germline. The CDR3 totals 16 residues. With 5 bases clipped from V and 4 bases from J, the junction kept 10 bases outside the gene matches. DNA of the CDR3: TGTGCCAGCAGTAGAATAGCGGGAGGTAGGAGAGAGACCCAGTACTTC. Amino acid sequence: CASSRIAGGRRETQYF.

This clonotype was found many times. The chain is built from TRBV2 and TRBJ1-5; TRBD1 might be the D (5 bases). CDR3 length: 12 residues. V lost 8 bases and J lost 3, with 8 bases in between. In germline, CDR1 is SNHLY, CDR2 FYNNEI. The CDR3 DNA reads TGTGCCAGCCAGGGCCCCAATCAGCCCCAGCATTTT. Translated, it gives CASQGPNQPQHF.

In this sample, this clonotype turned up many times. V gene TRBV3-1 combines with J gene TRBJ2-2; tentatively, D is TRBD2 (5 bases). The V gene's germline CDR1 is LGHDT and CDR2 YNNKEL (reference sequence). There are 13 residues in the CDR3. The V and J ends lost 6 bases and 4 bases respectively, with 9 bases between them. CDR3: CASRGGGTGELFF. The CDR3 DNA sequence: TGTGCCAGCAGGGGCGGAGGCACCGGGGAGCTGTTTTTT. The whole variable domain, remainder taken from reference TRBV3-1 and TRBJ2-2, is DTAVSQTPKYLVTQMGNDKSIKCEQNLGHDTMYWYKQDSKKFLKIMFSYNNKELIINETVPNRFSPKSPDKAHLNLHINSLELGDSAVYFCASRGGGTGELFFGEGSRLTVL.

J is TRBJ1-5 and V is TRBV7-3, with unresolved D. The CDR3 loop spans 13 amino acids. V was clipped by 2 bases and J by 5 bases, with 7 bases between them. CDR1 and CDR2 (germline): SGHTA, FQGTGA. The CDR3 DNA is TGTGCCAGCAGCTTACAGAGGCATCAGCCCCAGCATTTT. Translation gives CASSLQRHQPQHF.

This clonotype came up many times. V usage is TRBV10-3 and J usage is TRBJ2-7; 9 positions agree with TRBD1. After removal of 6 bases from V and 5 bases from J, the junction contained 2 bases not matched to a gene. This CDR3 has 12 amino acids. Germline CDR1 is ENHRY and CDR2 is SYGVKD. CDR3 loop: CAISGTGNEQYF. CDR3 coding DNA: TGTGCCATCAGCGGGACAGGGAACGAGCAGTACTTC.

Only a few counts were recorded for this clonotype. The V call is TRBV19, the J call TRBJ2-5, with 8 bases aligning to TRBD1. CDR3 length equals 15 residues. Germline-derived CDR1 and CDR2 are LNHDA and SQIVND (reference sequence). The J segment lost 5 bases and the V segment lost 3 bases, leaving 8 bases of the junction unmatched. The CDR3 DNA follows: TGTGCCAGTAGTATGGTCAGGGGGCGTGGGGAGACCCAGTACTTC. The encoded protein is CASSMVRGRGETQYF.

The chain recombines TRBV18 with TRBJ2-3; 8 bases are shared with TRBD2. Germline V gene data show CDR1 as KGHSH and CDR2 as LQKENI. The CDR3 is made up of 14 amino acids. Germline trimming cut 3 bases from V and 4 bases from J; bases unmatched to any gene: 3. CDR3 nucleotide sequence: TGTGCCAGCTCACCCTACGGGGGGGCAGATACGCAGTATTTT. As protein: CASSPYGGADTQYF.

This clonotype showed up just a few times. The rearrangement links TRBV14 to TRBJ1-1, with 9 bases matching TRBD1. The J segment lost 4 bases and the V segment lost 3 bases, leaving 6 bases of the junction unmatched. The germline V gene encodes CDR1 SGHDN and CDR2 FVKESK. This CDR3 is 15 amino acids long. Here the CDR3 reads CASSQTGQGSTEAFF. The DNA for the CDR3 is TGTGCCAGCAGCCAGACGGGACAGGGCAGCACTGAAGCTTTCTTT.

The table lists this clonotype with many counts. The rearrangement links TRBV11-3 to TRBJ1-6; D unclear. Germline V gives CDR1 SGHNT, CDR2 YENEEA. V shed 0 bases and J shed 10 bases, with 10 bases lying between them. CDR3 length equals 14 residues. The CDR3 coding sequence is TGTGCCAGCAGCTTAGAGGTGCGGAACTCACCCCTCCACTTT. It encodes CASSLEVRNSPLHF.

This clonotype came up many times. The chain joins TRBV12-3 or TRBV12-4 to TRBJ2-2; no clear D gene. The CDR3 length is 15 residues. V lost 2 bases, J lost 5 bases, and 12 bases lay in between. CDR3 amino acids: CASSLRTVKTGELFF. As DNA, the CDR3 is TGTGCCAGCAGTTTAAGAACGGTAAAGACCGGGGAGCTGTTTTTT.

This clonotype was picked up a small number of times. The chain has TRBV18 and TRBJ2-7; TRBD1 matches 9 bases. Trimming cost V 2 bases and J 5 bases; bases outside gene matches: 7. Germline assignment: CDR1 KGHSH and CDR2 LQKENI. The CDR3 is 15 residues long. CDR3 amino acids: CASSPRQGVVDEQYF. For the CDR3, the DNA is TGTGCCAGCTCACCAAGACAGGGGGTCGTAGACGAGCAGTACTTC.

The genes are TRBV18 and TRBJ2-2; D is possibly TRBD1 (6 bases). CDR3 length: 19 residues. In germline, CDR1 is KGHSH, CDR2 LQKENI. V was pared by 0 bases and J by 0 bases, with 17 bases between. The CDR3 spells CASSPPYRVPNANTGELFF. The CDR3 DNA follows: TGTGCCAGCTCACCACCGTACAGGGTACCTAACGCGAACACCGGGGAGCTGTTTTTT.

This clonotype was found many times. V usage is TRBV7-2 and J usage is TRBJ2-5, with D possibly TRBD1 on 6 matching bases. Germline CDR1 is SGHTA and CDR2 is FQGNSA. The CDR3 extends over 15 amino acids. V lost 1 base to trimming and J lost 4 bases, with 13 bases between them. In nucleotides, the CDR3 is TGTGCCAGCAGCTTAGGAGACAGGTTTATAGAGACCCAGTACTTC. Translation: CASSLGDRFIETQYF.

This clonotype has ten or more counts. This chain uses TRBV20-1 with TRBJ2-7; 12 bases align to TRBD2. The ends lost 0 bases at V and 2 bases at J; junction bases unmatched: 2. CDR1 is DFQATT, CDR2 SNEGSKA, per germline (reference sequence). The CDR3 spans 15 residues. The CDR3 DNA is TGCAGTGCTAGAGATCGACTAGCGGGGGCCTACGAGCAGTACTTC. Protein: CSARDRLAGAYEQYF.